This entry lists 18 T cell receptor beta chains sequenced from one sample in a study of T cell responses to AZD1222 COVID-19 vaccine. The table came from immunoSEQ multiplex PCR; TCRdb's copy has only in-frame clones and leaves some out. The repertoire holds approximately 150,000 clones, around nine tenths seen once, with roughly 10% in the top ten. The source was peripheral blood, collected 28 days after the second AZD1222 dose. These receptors came from an adult who received the AZD1222 COVID-19 vaccine.

This rearrangement joins TRBV5-4 to TRBJ2-2, with TRBD1 identical over 8 bases. Germline V lookup: CDR1 SGHNT, CDR2 YYREEE (reference sequence). V lost 4 bases and J lost 2; bases outside the gene matches: 7. There are 16 residues in the CDR3. The CDR3 spells CASSPPGQVNTGELFF. The CDR3 bases are TGTGCCAGCAGCCCTCCGGGACAGGTTAACACCGGGGAGCTGTTTTTT.

This sequence joins TRBV4-1 and TRBJ1-3, with D unresolved. Germline CDR1 reads MGHRA; CDR2 reads YSYEKL. V lost 3 bases and J lost 0, with 9 bases in between. This CDR3 is 15 amino acids long. CDR3 in amino acids: CASSQRGLSGNTIYF. CDR3 coding DNA: TGCGCCAGCAGCCAGAGAGGGCTCTCTGGAAACACCATATATTTT.

The CDR3 coding sequence is TGTGCCAGCAGTTTGGGGTATCAGCCCCAGCATTTT. Translating it yields CASSLGYQPQHF. The rearrangement links TRBV12-3 or TRBV12-4 to TRBJ1-5; D remains ambiguous. This CDR3 spans 12 amino acids. Trimming left V 3 bases short and J 5 bases short, with 5 bases between.

The chain is built from TRBV27 and TRBJ1-2, with TRBD1 matching 10 bases. CDR1 MNHEY and CDR2 SMNVEV come from the germline V gene (reference sequence). This CDR3 is built from 14 residues. The J segment lost 10 bases and the V segment lost 2 bases, leaving 7 bases of the junction unmatched. The CDR3 region has the DNA TGTGCCAGCAGTTTAAGGGGACAGGGGACTTCCTACACCTTC. It codes for CASSLRGQGTSYTF.

This chain links TRBV9 with TRBJ2-2; possibly TRBD1 for D (5 bases). Germline-derived CDR1 and CDR2 are SGDLS and YYNGEE. The CDR3 is made up of 17 amino acids. Trimming stripped 0 bases from V and 5 bases from J, with 17 bases between. The CDR3 loop reads CASSVAGQDKKTGELFF. CDR3 bases: TGTGCCAGCAGCGTAGCTGGCCAGGACAAGAAGACCGGGGAGCTGTTTTTT. The full variable domain, its missing parts supplied by reference TRBV9 and TRBJ2-2, is DSGVTQTPKHLITATGQRVTLRCSPRSGDLSVYWYQQSLDQGLQFLIQYYNGEERAKGNILERFSAQQFPDLHSELNLSSLELGDSALYFCASSVAGQDKKTGELFFGEGSRLTVL.

This rearrangement joins TRBV10-3 to TRBJ1-1; D may be TRBD1 (5 bases). The CDR3 runs 14 residues. Trimming left V 6 bases short and J 0 bases short, with 11 bases between. Germline-derived CDR1 and CDR2 are ENHRY and SYGVKD. This CDR3 reads CAIRKDNLNTEAFF. The CDR3 region has the DNA TGTGCCATCAGGAAGGACAACTTGAACACTGAAGCTTTCTTT.

The chain joins TRBV6-1 to TRBJ2-7; D is tentatively TRBD1 or TRBD2 (5 bases each). The germline CDR1 and CDR2 sequences are MNHNS and SASEGT. With 0 bases removed from V and 7 bases from J, the gap between germline ends came to 16 bases. This CDR3 has 15 residues. The CDR3 DNA follows: TGTGCCAGCAGTGAAGCTGCGGGCACCTCAGGGGAGCAGTACTTC. This sequence encodes CASSEAAGTSGEQYF.

The chain has TRBV4-3 and TRBJ1-1; D is unclear. The CDR3 runs to 15 residues. Deletions cut 0 bases from V and 5 bases from J, with 13 bases between. Germline V gene sequence: CDR1 LGHNA, CDR2 YSLEER. The CDR3 region is CASSQEGSRRTEAFF. DNA for the CDR3: TGCGCCAGCAGCCAAGAGGGAAGCAGGAGGACTGAAGCTTTCTTT.

This chain uses TRBV28 with TRBJ2-2; tentative D call: TRBD1 (5 bases). Per germline, CDR1 MDHEN and CDR2 SYDVKM. V was pared by 4 bases and J by 4 bases, with 10 bases between. The CDR3 extends over 14 amino acids. The CDR3 is CASSYGAFTGELFF. As DNA, the CDR3 is TGTGCCAGCAGTTATGGGGCTTTCACCGGGGAGCTGTTTTTT.

The genes are TRBV11-3 and TRBJ2-2, with 10 positions matching TRBD1. Germline CDR1 and CDR2: SGHNT and YENEEA. J lost 4 bases, V lost 5 bases, and 7 bases had no gene match. The CDR3 has 16 amino acids. The CDR3 DNA follows: TGTGCCAGCAGCCACGACAGGGGGCTCTCCACCGGGGAGCTGTTTTTT. It encodes CASSHDRGLSTGELFF.

This chain connects TRBV19 to TRBJ2-1, with TRBD2 matching over 9 bases. The germline V gene encodes CDR1 LNHDA and CDR2 SQIVND (reference sequence). V lost 1 base, J lost 8 bases, and 9 bases stayed unmatched. This CDR3 has 16 amino acids. CDR3 loop: CASSIAPAGGKDEQFF. CDR3 nucleotide sequence: TGTGCCAGTAGTATAGCACCAGCGGGGGGTAAAGATGAGCAGTTCTTC. The entire variable domain, with the rest obtained from reference TRBV19 and TRBJ2-1, is as follows: DGGITQSPKYLFRKEGQNVTLSCEQNLNHDAMYWYRQDPGQGLRLIYYSQIVNDFQKGDIAEGYSVSREKKESFPLTVTSAQKNPTAFYLCASSIAPAGGKDEQFFGPGTRLTVL.

This clone occurred once. The chain joins TRBV30 to TRBJ1-1; D gene unclear. Germline V CDR1 and CDR2: GTSNPN, SVGIG (reference sequence). The CDR3 contains 12 residues. Trimming left V 1 base short and J 7 bases short, with 10 bases between. The CDR3 nucleotides read TGTGCCTGGAGTGCAGAGGCCAGTGAAGCTTTCTTT. This sequence encodes CAWSAEASEAFF.

V gene TRBV6-5 combines with J gene TRBJ2-6; D remains ambiguous. The CDR3 runs 14 residues. Trimming stripped 9 bases from V and 11 bases from J, with 20 bases between. The germline V gene encodes CDR1 MNHEY and CDR2 SVGAGI. The CDR3 DNA reads as TGTGCCAGTACTGGGTCTTTAGGGATCCACGTCCTGACTTTC. This codes for CASTGSLGIHVLTF.

The chain is built from TRBV7-3 and TRBJ2-3, with a weak D call TRBD2 (7 bases). Germline V lookup: CDR1 SGHTA, CDR2 FQGTGA. Trimming removed 11 bases from V and 3 bases from J, with 12 bases in between. The CDR3 spans 12 residues. CDR3 sequence: CASRGRTDTQYF. DNA for the CDR3: TGTGCCTCGCGGGGGCGGACAGATACGCAGTATTTT.

The chain recombines TRBV6-6 with TRBJ1-1, with D possibly being TRBD1 (6 bases). The CDR3 has 14 amino acids. Trimming shortened V by 1 base and J by 4 bases, and 10 bases separated the two germline ends. The germline V gene encodes CDR1 MNHNY and CDR2 SVGAGI (reference sequence). The DNA for the CDR3 is TGTGCCAGCAGTTACTACAGGGAGGCCACTGAAGCTTTCTTT. Protein: CASSYYREATEAFF.

This clone was seen only once. The rearrangement joins TRBV4-2 to TRBJ2-1; 10 nucleotides line up with TRBD2. The CDR3 loop spans 16 amino acids. J lost 2 bases, V lost 2 bases, and 3 bases had no gene match. Germline V gene lookup returns CDR1 LGHNA and CDR2 YNFKEQ. Here the CDR3 reads CASSQNLAGAYNEQFF. CDR3 in DNA: TGTGCCAGCAGCCAAAACCTAGCGGGGGCCTACAATGAGCAGTTCTTC.

The table lists this clone with a count of one. V and J are TRBV10-2 and TRBJ2-1, with D perhaps TRBD1 (6 bases). The CDR3 sequence is 14 residues long. V dropped 8 bases and J dropped 8 bases, with 19 bases sitting between them. Germline CDR1 and CDR2: WSHSY and SAAADI. The CDR3 nucleotides are TGCGCCAGCTGCAACAGGACAGCTTGCGATGAGCAGTTCTTC. Residues: CASCNRTACDEQFF.

The chain is built from TRBV7-2 and TRBJ2-5; TRBD2 is a possible D gene (6 bases). The CDR3 loop spans 15 amino acids. The ends were cut back, 4 bases at V and 5 bases at J, with 17 bases in the middle. Per the germline V gene, CDR1 is SGHTA and CDR2 is FQGNSA. The CDR3 nucleotides are TGTGCCAGCAGCTGGGGAGGAGGGCCTGGGGAGACCCAGTACTTC. Translated: CASSWGGGPGETQYF.